This T cell receptor beta chain was obtained from a study of blood T cell repertoires in COVID-19. Study-level background: Acute and convalescent COVID-19 samples came from the United States, Italy and Spain. Nucleic acid was either cDNA or gDNA, and it came from T cells, B-cell-depleted T cells, or PBMCs.

Study members were between roughly 18 and 100 years old and lived in some 26 US regions. The data were produced by immunoSEQ multiplex PCR, yet TCRdb's version contains in-frame clones alone and is incomplete. The data show about 250,000 clones, about 90% seen once. The germline gives CDR1 LGHNA, CDR2 YSLEER. CDR3 length: 14 amino acids. V trimming: 2 bases; J trimming: 5 bases; junction bases outside the gene matches: 4. The sample comprised PBMCs or T cells enriched from blood (not recorded which). The receptor comes from a woman in her 40s who had been exposed to COVID-19. The chain has TRBV4-3 and TRBJ1-2, with 8 nucleotides matching TRBD1. DNA of the CDR3: TGCGCCAGCAGCCAACTACAGGGGGGGTATGGCTACACCTTC. Translation: CASSQLQGGYGYTF.